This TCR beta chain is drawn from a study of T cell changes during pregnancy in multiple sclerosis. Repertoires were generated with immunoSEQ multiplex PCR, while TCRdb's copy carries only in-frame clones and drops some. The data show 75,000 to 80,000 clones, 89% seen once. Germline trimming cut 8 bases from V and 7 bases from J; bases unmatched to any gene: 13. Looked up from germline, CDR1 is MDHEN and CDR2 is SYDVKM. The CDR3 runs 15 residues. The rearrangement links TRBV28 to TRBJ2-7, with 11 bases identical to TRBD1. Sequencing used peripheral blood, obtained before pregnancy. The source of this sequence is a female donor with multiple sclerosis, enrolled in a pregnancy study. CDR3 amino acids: CASGDLGQGAREQYF. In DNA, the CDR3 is TGTGCCAGCGGGGACTTAGGACAGGGGGCTAGAGAGCAGTACTTC.